This T cell receptor (beta chain) derives from a study of beta chain features in type 1 diabetes. Study in general: Across all samples, approximately 110,000,000 sorted cells were examined.

Study results and caveats: TCRB repertoires of naive, central memory and Treg cells appeared more similar among patients than among healthy donors. The study left unresolved whether HLA type influences TCRB rearrangement. Type 1 diabetes patients had fewer VDJ junction insertions and more deletions.

Of the isolated RNA, all was reverse transcribed, and so the sequenced material was expressed TCRB transcripts. Using immunoSEQ multiplex PCR, the repertoire was profiled, and TCRdb retains in-frame clones only, with some absent. The sample has 250,000 or so clones, around a quarter seen once. V lost 0 bases and J 8 bases, leaving 10 bases between the germline ends. This CDR3 region has 14 residues. Germline assignment: CDR1 SEHNR and CDR2 FQNEAQ (reference sequence). Concerning this clone: What it recognizes is unknown.

This sequence joins TRBV7-9 and TRBJ1-4, with D possibly TRBD1 on 5 matching bases. Sequencing was performed on central memory CD4+ T cells from blood. The receptor was isolated from a young man in good health. The CDR3 DNA reads TGTGCCAGCAGCTTAGCCAGGCAGGGCGAAAAACTGTTTTTT. It encodes CASSLARQGEKLFF.